This TCR beta chain is drawn from a study of T cell responses to AZD1222 COVID-19 vaccine. Across the whole study: Some second doses came at about 4 weeks and others at about 12 weeks; these were pooled. The study's findings and limits: Among the donors, most were white British and more were female, and clonal diversity was possibly underestimated. Baseline seropositivity occurred in only six or seven AZD1222 recipients. Among vaccine-associated CD4 TCRs, coverage spanned spike, with dominance at 160-218 and 743-854.

Method: immunoSEQ multiplex PCR; TCRdb's copy keeps in-frame clones and lacks some. The table has approximately 150,000 clones, 91% seen once; the top ten hold approximately 4.8%. This clone was observed a single time. Its antigen remains unknown. Per the germline V gene, CDR1 is SEHNR and CDR2 is FQNEAQ (reference sequence). The CDR3 is 15 amino acids. Deletions cut 1 base from V and 1 base from J, with 8 bases between. The sequences come from peripheral blood, collected on day 0 of AZD1222 vaccination. This TCR came from an adult in good health. This chain uses TRBV7-9 with TRBJ1-5; D not certain. CDR3 in DNA: TGTGCCAGCAGCTTAGGAGGAGTAAGCAATCAGCCCCAGCATTTT. Translation: CASSLGGVSNQPQHF. Looking up the rest from reference TRBV7-9 and TRBJ1-5 gives the full variable domain: DTGVSQNPRHKITKRGQNVTFRCDPISEHNRLYWYRQTLGQGPEFLTYFQNEAQLEKSRLLSDRFSAERPKGSFSTLEIQRTEQGDSAMYLCASSLGGVSNQPQHFGDGTRLSIL.